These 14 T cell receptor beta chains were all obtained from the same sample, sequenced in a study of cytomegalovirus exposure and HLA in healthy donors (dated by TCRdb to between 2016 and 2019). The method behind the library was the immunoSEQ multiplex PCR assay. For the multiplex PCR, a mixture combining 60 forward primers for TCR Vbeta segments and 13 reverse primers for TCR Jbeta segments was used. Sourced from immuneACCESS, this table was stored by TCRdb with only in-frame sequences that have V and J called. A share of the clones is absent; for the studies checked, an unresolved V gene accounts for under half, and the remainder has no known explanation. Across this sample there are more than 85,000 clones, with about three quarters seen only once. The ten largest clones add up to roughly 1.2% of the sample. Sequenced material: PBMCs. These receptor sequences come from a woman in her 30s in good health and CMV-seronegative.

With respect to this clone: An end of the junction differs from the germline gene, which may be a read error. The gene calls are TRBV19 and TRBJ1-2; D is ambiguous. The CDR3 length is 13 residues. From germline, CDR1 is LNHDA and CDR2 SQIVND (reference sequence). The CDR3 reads CVSSPGRIYGYTF. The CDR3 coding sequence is TGTGTCAGTAGTCCCGGGAGGATCTATGGCTACACCTTC.

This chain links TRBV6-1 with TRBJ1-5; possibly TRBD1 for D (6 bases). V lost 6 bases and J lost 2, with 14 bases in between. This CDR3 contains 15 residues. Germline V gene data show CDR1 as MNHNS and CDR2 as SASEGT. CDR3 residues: CASRVPGQGNQPQHF. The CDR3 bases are TGTGCCAGCAGGGTCCCGGGACAAGGCAATCAGCCCCAGCATTTT.

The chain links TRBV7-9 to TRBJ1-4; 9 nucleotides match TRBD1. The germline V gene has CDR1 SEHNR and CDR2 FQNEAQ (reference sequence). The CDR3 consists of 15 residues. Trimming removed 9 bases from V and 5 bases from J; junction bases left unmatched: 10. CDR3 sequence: CASTGQGNWNEKLFF. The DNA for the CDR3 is TGTGCCAGTACAGGACAGGGGAATTGGAATGAAAAACTGTTTTTT.

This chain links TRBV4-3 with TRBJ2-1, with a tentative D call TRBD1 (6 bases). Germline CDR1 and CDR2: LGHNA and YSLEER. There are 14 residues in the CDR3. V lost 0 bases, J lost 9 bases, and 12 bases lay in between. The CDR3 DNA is TGCGCCAGCAGCCAAGATGGCCTCAGGGGTGAGCAGTTCTTC. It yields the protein CASSQDGLRGEQFF.

The CDR3 loop reads CASNGGQGRTEAFF. DNA of the CDR3: TGTGCCAGCAACGGGGGACAGGGGCGGACTGAAGCTTTCTTT. The V and J genes are TRBV28 and TRBJ1-1; TRBD1 matches at 10 bases. The CDR3 sequence is 14 residues long. The germline CDR1 and CDR2 sequences are MDHEN and SYDVKM. The J segment lost 5 bases and the V segment lost 7 bases, leaving 7 bases of the junction unmatched.

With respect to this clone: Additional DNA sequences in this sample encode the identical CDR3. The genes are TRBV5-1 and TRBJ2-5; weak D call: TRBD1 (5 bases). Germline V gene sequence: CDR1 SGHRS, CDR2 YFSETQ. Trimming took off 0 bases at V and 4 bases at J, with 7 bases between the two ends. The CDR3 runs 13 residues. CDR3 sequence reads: CASSLGGGETQYF. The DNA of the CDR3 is TGCGCCAGCAGCTTGGGGGGCGGAGAGACCCAGTACTTC.

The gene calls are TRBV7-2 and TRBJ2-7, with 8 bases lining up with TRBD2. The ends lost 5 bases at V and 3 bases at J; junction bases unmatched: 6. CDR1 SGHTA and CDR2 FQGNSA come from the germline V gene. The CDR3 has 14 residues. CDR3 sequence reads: CASSVSGGLYEQYF. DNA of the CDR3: TGTGCCAGCAGCGTGAGCGGGGGACTCTACGAGCAGTACTTC.

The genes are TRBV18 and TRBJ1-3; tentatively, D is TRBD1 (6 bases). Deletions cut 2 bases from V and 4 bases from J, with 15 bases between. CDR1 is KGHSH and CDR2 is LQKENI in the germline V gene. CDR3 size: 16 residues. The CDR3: CASSPIRGNSGNTIYF. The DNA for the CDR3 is TGTGCCAGCTCACCAATCAGGGGAAACTCGGGAAACACCATATATTTT.

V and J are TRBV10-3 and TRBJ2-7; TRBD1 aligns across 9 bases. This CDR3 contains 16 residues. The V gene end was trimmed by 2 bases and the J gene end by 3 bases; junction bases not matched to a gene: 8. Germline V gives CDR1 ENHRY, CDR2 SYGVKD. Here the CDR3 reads CAISETPGTGYYEQYF. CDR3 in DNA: TGTGCCATCAGTGAGACTCCCGGGACAGGGTACTACGAGCAGTACTTC.

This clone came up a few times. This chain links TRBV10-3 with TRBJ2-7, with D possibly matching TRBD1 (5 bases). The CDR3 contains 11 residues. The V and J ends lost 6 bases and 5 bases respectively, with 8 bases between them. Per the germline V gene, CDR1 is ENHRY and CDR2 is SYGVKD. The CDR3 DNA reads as TGTGCCATCAGGCAGACAGACGAGCAGTACTTC. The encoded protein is CAIRQTDEQYF.

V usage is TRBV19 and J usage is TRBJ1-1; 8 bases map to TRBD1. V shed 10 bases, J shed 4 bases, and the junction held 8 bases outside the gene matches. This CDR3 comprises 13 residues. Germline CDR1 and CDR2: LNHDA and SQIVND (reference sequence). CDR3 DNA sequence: TGTGCCACCCTCTCGGACAGGGCCACTGAAGCTTTCTTT. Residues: CATLSDRATEAFF.

CDR3 residues: CASSPSPAGAGETQYF. As DNA, the CDR3 is TGCGCCAGCAGCCCGTCCCCCGCAGGGGCCGGAGAGACCCAGTACTTC. The V call is TRBV4-1, the J call TRBJ2-5; D perhaps matches TRBD1 (6 bases). Germline V CDR1 and CDR2: MGHRA, YSYEKL. Trimming took off 4 bases at V and 4 bases at J, with 19 bases between the two ends. This CDR3 spans 16 amino acids.

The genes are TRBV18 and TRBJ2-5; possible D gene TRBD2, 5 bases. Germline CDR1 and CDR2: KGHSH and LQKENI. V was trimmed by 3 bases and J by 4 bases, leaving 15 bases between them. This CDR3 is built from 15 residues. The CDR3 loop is CASSPYVGSGETQYF. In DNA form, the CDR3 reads TGTGCCAGCTCACCTTACGTTGGGAGTGGAGAGACCCAGTACTTC.

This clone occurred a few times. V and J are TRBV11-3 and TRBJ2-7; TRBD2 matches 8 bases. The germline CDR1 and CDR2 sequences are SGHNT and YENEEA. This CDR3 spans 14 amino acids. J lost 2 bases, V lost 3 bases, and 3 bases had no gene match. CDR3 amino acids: CASSLGTRTYEQYF. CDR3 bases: TGTGCCAGCAGCTTGGGGACTAGAACCTACGAGCAGTACTTC.